This T cell receptor beta chain originates from a study of response to subunit inactivated influenza vaccine. Study observations and caveats: After each seasonal influenza vaccination, few new T cells are recruited, the authors suggested.

TCRdb ran MiXCR on the RT-PCR reads and lists one entry per CDR3 protein. This table holds about 650,000 distinct CDR3 sequences, about 14% found once. Germline CDR1 is SEHNR and CDR2 is FQNEAQ (reference sequence). The CDR3 has 16 residues. The ends were cut back, 3 bases at V and 5 bases at J, with 17 bases in the middle. This clonotype was counted a few times. What it binds is unknown. The starting material was PBMCs from blood, obtained 14 to 15 days before vaccination. The receptor was derived from a man aged 50 to 60 who received an inactivated influenza vaccine. The chain recombines TRBV7-9 with TRBJ2-1; weak D call: TRBD2 (5 bases). CDR3 nucleotides: TGTGCCAGCAGCTTTTCGGTGACTTCGGGAAACAATGAGCAGTTCTTC. Residues: CASSFSVTSGNNEQFF. Together with reference TRBV7-9 and TRBJ2-1, the CDR3 gives the full variable domain: DTGVSQNPRHKITKRGQNVTFRCDPISEHNRLYWYRQTLGQGPEFLTYFQNEAQLEKSRLLSDRFSAERPKGSFSTLEIQRTEQGDSAMYLCASSFSVTSGNNEQFFGPGTRLTVL.